These 27 T cell receptor beta chains were all obtained from the same sample, sequenced in a study of blood T cell repertoires in COVID-19. TCRdb's copy holds only in-frame clones and misses some; the assay was immunoSEQ multiplex PCR. The data contain almost 400,000 clones, 89% of them singletons. Sequencing used PBMCs or T cells enriched from blood (not recorded which). All receptors come from a woman aged 30 to 39 who had recovered from COVID-19.

The chain recombines TRBV19 with TRBJ2-7; perhaps TRBD2 as D (7 bases). Trimming cost V 10 bases and J 2 bases, with 9 bases left between them. The CDR3 totals 11 residues. CDR1 is LNHDA and CDR2 is SQIVND in the germline V gene (reference sequence). CDR3 protein: CATGGPYEQYF. CDR3 coding DNA: TGTGCCACCGGGGGGCCCTACGAGCAGTACTTC.

The chain recombines TRBV6-2 or TRBV6-3 with TRBJ2-5; weak D call: TRBD2 (5 bases). The length of the CDR3 is 12 residues. Germline CDR1 MNHEY, CDR2 SVGEGT. V dropped 4 bases and J dropped 11 bases, with 14 bases sitting between them. The CDR3 DNA sequence: TGTGCCAGCAGTTCGATTAGGGAGTCACAGTACTTC. Amino acid sequence: CASSSIRESQYF.

The chain combines TRBV30 with TRBJ1-3; 7 positions match TRBD1. This CDR3 spans 15 amino acids. V was clipped by 2 bases and J by 0 bases; unmatched bases: 4. Germline CDR1 reads GTSNPN; CDR2 reads SVGIG (reference sequence). CDR3 coding DNA: TGTGCCTGGAGTCGACAGGGAAACTCTGGAAACACCATATATTTT. Its protein is CAWSRQGNSGNTIYF.

This chain uses TRBV7-2 with TRBJ1-1; 8 nucleotides match TRBD1. Trimming cost V 4 bases and J 0 bases; bases outside gene matches: 4. The CDR3 runs 15 residues. The germline V gene encodes CDR1 SGHTA and CDR2 FQGNSA. This CDR3 is CASSSATGVNTEAFF. The CDR3 DNA reads TGTGCCAGCAGCTCCGCGACAGGGGTGAACACTGAAGCTTTCTTT.

The chain combines TRBV18 with TRBJ1-2; 8 bases map to TRBD1. CDR1 KGHSH and CDR2 LQKENI come from the germline V gene. The V and J ends lost 5 bases and 4 bases, in that order; junction bases with no gene match: 9. The CDR3 has 15 residues. The CDR3 protein is CASSEGQASSYGYTF. The CDR3 DNA reads TGTGCCAGCTCAGAGGGACAGGCTTCCTCCTATGGCTACACCTTC.

This chain connects TRBV9 to TRBJ2-1; a possible D gene is TRBD1 (5 bases). Germline V lookup: CDR1 SGDLS, CDR2 YYNGEE. The CDR3 is 13 residues long. Trimming left V 6 bases short and J 6 bases short, with 13 bases between. In nucleotides, the CDR3 is TGTGCCAGCAACCAAAGGGGCGGCAATGAGCAGTTCTTC. Encoded protein: CASNQRGGNEQFF.

This rearrangement joins TRBV7-9 to TRBJ2-3, with unresolved D. Per germline, CDR1 SEHNR and CDR2 FQNEAQ (reference sequence). Trimming shortened V by 5 bases and J by 7 bases, and 7 bases separated the two germline ends. CDR3 size: 11 residues. CDR3 in DNA: TGTGCCAGCAGCCCTGAGAATACGCAGTATTTT. This sequence encodes CASSPENTQYF.

The J gene is TRBJ1-2, the V gene TRBV14; possible D gene TRBD1, 6 bases. With 1 base removed from V and 8 bases from J, the gap between germline ends came to 20 bases. CDR1 and CDR2 from the germline V gene are SGHDN and FVKESK. The CDR3 is 16 amino acids. Here the CDR3 reads CASSQVGPGEPGGYTF. In DNA form, the CDR3 reads TGTGCCAGCAGCCAAGTGGGTCCAGGGGAACCAGGAGGCTACACCTTC.

This chain's CDR3 is CASSYLTGEVNQPQHF. Written as DNA, the CDR3 is TGTGCCAGCAGTTACTTGACAGGGGAGGTCAATCAGCCCCAGCATTTT. This chain links TRBV6-2 or TRBV6-3 with TRBJ1-5; 8 positions match TRBD1. After removal of 1 base from V and 3 bases from J, the junction contained 5 bases not matched to a gene. Germline V gives CDR1 MNHEY, CDR2 SVGEGT. This CDR3 spans 16 amino acids.

This chain's CDR3 is CASSQESVDTHPLGYTF. The CDR3 DNA follows: TGCGCCAGCAGCCAAGAATCGGTCGACACCCATCCACTCGGCTACACCTTC. J is TRBJ1-2 and V is TRBV4-3; D remains unclear. The CDR3 length is 17 residues. Germline CDR1 and CDR2: LGHNA and YSLEER. Trimming took off 0 bases at V and 8 bases at J, with 22 bases between the two ends.

The V and J genes are TRBV5-1 and TRBJ2-7; D remains ambiguous. The V gene lost 0 bases and the J gene lost 5 bases, with 12 bases spanning the gap. The CDR3 length is 14 residues. Germline V lookup: CDR1 SGHRS, CDR2 YFSETQ. In DNA, the CDR3 is TGCGCCAGCAGCTTGGGGGCCTTGTTGGACGAGCAGTACTTC. It codes for CASSLGALLDEQYF.

The chain combines TRBV7-9 with TRBJ2-7; a possible D gene is TRBD1 (6 bases). The CDR3 spans 13 residues. The V end lost 5 bases, the J end lost 4 bases, and 12 bases lay between the germline ends. Germline CDR1 is SEHNR and CDR2 is FQNEAQ (reference sequence). The CDR3 spells CASSTGQPYEQYF. The CDR3 DNA reads TGTGCCAGCAGCACCGGACAGCCTTACGAGCAGTACTTC. Combining the CDR3 with reference TRBV7-9 and TRBJ2-7 gives the whole variable domain DTGVSQNPRHKITKRGQNVTFRCDPISEHNRLYWYRQTLGQGPEFLTYFQNEAQLEKSRLLSDRFSAERPKGSFSTLEIQRTEQGDSAMYLCASSTGQPYEQYFGPGTRLTVT.

CDR3 bases: TGTGCCTGGAGCCCACTAGCGGGGGGATTGGAGCAGTTCTTC. Amino acids: CAWSPLAGGLEQFF. The chain is built from TRBV30 and TRBJ2-1; TRBD2 matches at 12 bases. CDR3 length: 14 amino acids. Germline loops: CDR1 GTSNPN, CDR2 SVGIG (reference sequence). The trim removed 3 bases at V and 10 bases at J, leaving 7 bases unmatched.

This chain uses TRBV7-9 with TRBJ2-2; a weak D match, TRBD2 (5 bases). The CDR3 is 15 residues long. CDR1 and CDR2 (germline): SEHNR, FQNEAQ (reference sequence). V was shortened by 1 base and J by 5 bases, with 11 bases between the two germline ends. Here the CDR3 DNA reads TGTGCCAGCAGCTTAGGAGGGTATCCGACCGGGGAGCTGTTTTTT. It yields the protein CASSLGGYPTGELFF.

The chain combines TRBV7-9 with TRBJ1-2; D remains unclear. The CDR3 extends over 15 amino acids. Looked up from germline, CDR1 is SEHNR and CDR2 is FQNEAQ (reference sequence). V lost 6 bases to trimming and J lost 0 bases, with 14 bases between them. The CDR3 DNA follows: TGTGCCAGCAGTTATTTCCGGGATACTAACTATGGCTACACCTTC. This encodes CASSYFRDTNYGYTF.

The chain employs TRBV19 and TRBJ1-2; D perhaps matches TRBD1 (6 bases). The V end lost 10 bases, the J end lost 3 bases, and 15 bases lay between the germline ends. Germline assignment: CDR1 LNHDA and CDR2 SQIVND (reference sequence). The CDR3 consists of 13 residues. The CDR3 DNA sequence: TGTGCCATCTCACAGGGAAGGGACTATGGCTACACCTTC. This gives the protein CAISQGRDYGYTF.

A single count supports this clone. The V and J genes are TRBV19 and TRBJ1-5, with D perhaps TRBD1 (6 bases). Per the germline V gene, CDR1 is LNHDA and CDR2 is SQIVND (reference sequence). This CDR3 spans 16 amino acids. Trimming left V 8 bases short and J 0 bases short, with 17 bases between. DNA of the CDR3: TGTGCCAGTGCCGGGACATCCCTCTATAGCAATCAGCCCCAGCATTTT. Translating gives CASAGTSLYSNQPQHF.

The chain links TRBV27 to TRBJ2-2; TRBD2 might be the D (5 bases). CDR1 is MNHEY and CDR2 is SMNVEV in the germline V gene (reference sequence). This CDR3 comprises 16 residues. Trimming pared 5 bases from V and 7 bases from J, leaving 20 bases between. The CDR3 sequence: CASSTTPGPEGGELFF. The CDR3 nucleotides are TGTGCCAGCAGTACCACCCCCGGTCCCGAGGGCGGGGAGCTGTTTTTT.

The CDR3 protein is CASSLLIRTGEETQYF. In DNA, the CDR3 is TGTGCCAGCAGCTTGCTCATCCGAACGGGAGAAGAGACCCAGTACTTC. The rearrangement links TRBV5-4 to TRBJ2-5; TRBD2 might be the D (6 bases). CDR3 size: 16 residues. Trimming removed 1 base from V and 3 bases from J, with 16 bases in between. CDR1 is SGHNT, CDR2 YYREEE, per germline (reference sequence).

This rearrangement joins TRBV5-1 to TRBJ2-7, with D possibly matching TRBD1 (6 bases). Germline V CDR1 and CDR2: SGHRS, YFSETQ. This CDR3 is 16 amino acids long. V lost 0 bases and J lost 0, with 13 bases in between. The CDR3 DNA follows: TGCGCCAGCAGCTTGGGTAGGACAGTCCACTCCTACGAGCAGTACTTC. Translated: CASSLGRTVHSYEQYF.

V is TRBV7-9 and J is TRBJ2-7; possible D gene TRBD2, 6 bases. This CDR3 spans 16 amino acids. Germline V lookup: CDR1 SEHNR, CDR2 FQNEAQ (reference sequence). V shed 4 bases and J shed 7 bases, with 23 bases lying between them. For the CDR3, the DNA is TGTGCCAGCAGCTCGACTAGTTCCGGGCCTATAAGGGAGCAGTACTTC. Translating it yields CASSSTSSGPIREQYF.

The rearrangement joins TRBV28 to TRBJ1-2; D ambiguous. CDR1 and CDR2 (germline): MDHEN, SYDVKM. V gave up 7 bases and J gave up 7 bases, with 16 bases separating them. The CDR3 is 13 residues long. The DNA of the CDR3 is TGTGCCAGCAAGGAAGGTACTGCGGGTGGCTACACCTTC. The encoded protein is CASKEGTAGGYTF.

This clone appeared once. The junction shows a germline mismatch at one end, possibly a read error. The gene calls are TRBV12-3 or TRBV12-4 and TRBJ2-7; 10 bases agree with TRBD2. The CDR3 is 12 residues long. CDR3 sequence (DNA): TGTGCCAGCAGTTTCCCGGGACTAGCGAAAATCTTC. This gives the protein CASSFPGLAKIF.

J is TRBJ2-1 and V is TRBV10-2; TRBD2 is a possible D gene (5 bases). This CDR3 has 17 amino acids. Per germline, CDR1 WSHSY and CDR2 SAAADI. The ends were cut back, 4 bases at V and 5 bases at J, with 21 bases in the middle. The CDR3 nucleotides are TGCGCCAGCAGTGTCTCAGGCGGGCCAATCAGTCACAATGAGCAGTTCTTC. This encodes CASSVSGGPISHNEQFF.

This chain connects TRBV19 to TRBJ2-1; unclear D gene. In germline, CDR1 is LNHDA, CDR2 SQIVND (reference sequence). The V gene lost 5 bases and the J gene lost 0 bases, with 11 bases spanning the gap. The CDR3 has 15 residues. In DNA, the CDR3 is TGTGCCAGTAGTCTCCCGAGGAGCTCCTACAATGAGCAGTTCTTC. Its translation is CASSLPRSSYNEQFF.

This chain uses TRBV10-1 with TRBJ2-7; 11 bases agree with TRBD2. Germline values: CDR1 WNHNN, CDR2 SYGVQD (reference sequence). The V segment lost 8 bases and the J segment 4 bases; nucleotides outside the gene matches: 7. This CDR3 is 14 amino acids long. CDR3: CASSIAGGPYEQYF. CDR3 DNA sequence: TGCGCCAGCTCAATAGCGGGGGGGCCTTACGAGCAGTACTTC.

This chain links TRBV18 with TRBJ2-1; 13 bases line up with TRBD2. The J segment lost 8 bases and the V segment lost 8 bases, leaving 3 bases of the junction unmatched. This CDR3 has 13 residues. Germline V gene sequence: CDR1 KGHSH, CDR2 LQKENI. DNA for the CDR3: TGTGCCAGCGGGACTAGCGGGATGGATGAGCAGTTCTTC. Protein product: CASGTSGMDEQFF.